A selection of T cell receptor beta chains follows, all from one sample in a study of read filtering for tumor transcriptome and immune sequencing. Each CDR3 protein is one row after TCRdb ran MiXCR on the reads. The table includes approximately 59,000 distinct CDR3 sequences, roughly 12% detected once. Sequencing was performed on a population of CD138-negative cells sorted from bone marrow. These TCRs come from a donor at least 40 years old with multiple myeloma. Both conserved end residues are part of each CDR3. Each record gives: CDR3 protein, clone size, J gene, V gene. The size entry is marked missing in some rows and otherwise reads once, few, many or a size class.

CASSQPAGGGGVYGYTF	many	TRBJ1-2	TRBV3-1
CASSDQAATNEKLFF	many	TRBJ1-4	TRBV25-1
CASTLDSSSYNEQFF	many	TRBJ2-1	TRBV6-2/TRBV6-3
CASDTGNNEKLFF	few	TRBJ1-4	TRBV18
CASSYKQSNQPQHF	many	TRBJ1-5	TRBV6-5
CASSRGLAGVETQYF	many	TRBJ2-5	TRBV5-1
CASRRDSPKLNSYNEQFF	few	TRBJ2-1	TRBV28
CAGSQPGLAKGKETQYF	NA	TRBJ2-5	TRBV2
CASSQGFGNQPRHF	NA	TRBJ1-5	TRBV4-1
CASSYSILGTQNNEQFF	many	TRBJ2-1	TRBV6-5
CASSLGLSSRYNEQFF	many	TRBJ2-1	TRBV7-9
CASSPASPYGEQYF	few	TRBJ2-7	TRBV12-3/TRBV12-4
CSARDPEGLGNTIYF	many	TRBJ1-3	TRBV20-1
CASSTFRTSRETQYF	many	TRBJ2-5	TRBV19
CASSRKTTSGKSSYNEQFF	many	TRBJ2-1	TRBV11-3
CAITPGTGNF	NA	TRBJ1-3	TRBV10-3